This TCR beta chain came from a study of identical twins (dated by TCRdb to 2015 to 2016). Background for the entire study: To test whether fetal clonotypes persist, this study deep-sequenced TCR alpha and beta repertoires from monozygotic twins, from unrelated adults of various ages, and from cord blood. Replicate twin experiments were performed at different times using different library preparation protocols to rule out contamination. Findings and caveats that apply to the study as a whole: Fewer insertions were carried by abundant cord blood beta clonotypes, a similar but weaker trend appeared in young adult naive repertoires, and no such trend appeared in memory repertoires. Excess twin sharing in beta out-of-frame sequences was weaker because fewer shared sequences lowered the signal-to-noise ratio. Out-of-frame TCR alpha sequences shared between twins showed an excess of low generation-probability sequences compared with coincidental sharing between unrelated individuals. Recombination models systematically underestimated out-of-frame TCR alpha sharing in monozygotic twins but agreed with sharing between unrelated individuals. Because the same donors could not be followed over many years, the conclusions depended on cross-sectional statistical analysis. Zero-insertion analyses could be partly confounded by invariant T cells such as MAIT and iNKT, though diverse VJ usage argued against such confounding for most clonotypes.

This clonotype was counted at least ten times. No cognate antigen has been identified for it. No much larger clone exists at a distance of one base, and base qualities are not known. Library generation was performed with 5' RACE. Sequenced using an Illumina HiSeq 2000. Template switching added a universal primer binding site, and the final cDNA carried a unique molecular identifier that allowed TCR cDNA molecules to be counted accurately. First-strand cDNA for TCR alpha and beta chains was synthesized from specific primers in the conserved constant-segment region. Each cDNA library was double barcoded, with a SMART-Mk sample barcode plus Illumina barcodes, to control for contamination. Two successive PCR steps introduced TruSeq adapter sequences along with Illumina sample barcodes. Sequencing of the TCR alpha and beta cDNA libraries was done on the Illumina HiSeq platform using custom primers. The original pipeline was this. Unique molecular identifiers were extracted from raw reads with MiGEC, and CDR3 positions were determined with MiXCR. For each individual, recombination models were inferred using an EM algorithm with the repgenHMM and IGoR tools. The tcR package in R was used for shared clonotype analysis, with sharing normalized by the product of cloneset sizes. To study raw recombination free of thymic and clonal selection effects, out-of-frame nonproductive sequences were analyzed. The public reads were reanalyzed by TCRdb: fastp trimming at Q25, MiXCR alignment, in-frame beta chains only. Each entry merges the rows of one CDR3 protein and shows their most common DNA and genes. The V and J calls come from TCRdb's annotation, not from the publication. Here the sample has around 340,000 distinct CDR3 sequences; about 10% occur a single time. The ten largest clonotypes hold around 8.6% of the sample.

All donors were healthy Caucasians. The study also sequenced three unrelated non-twin adults: a male aged 18 to 29, a male aged 50 to 60 and a female aged 50 to 60. Miltenyi CD45RO+ enrichment and human naive T-cell isolation kits were used to isolate memory (CD45RO+) and naive T cells from PBMC. CDR1 and CDR2 are drawn from the germline V gene: LGHNT, FRNRAP. The CDR3 holds 14 amino acids from the cysteine to the phenylalanine. The read is trimmed to its CDR3 DNA, 42 bases read in frame from base 1. Germline trimming: 5 bases from V, 8 bases from J; junction bases outside gene matches: 9. The chain uses TRBV12-5 and TRBJ1-2; 9 middle bases align to TRBD1. Sequencing was performed on naive T cells sorted from blood. In light of the paper, this sample's cell subset or site label describes: cells isolated with a human naive T-cell isolation kit. The source is a woman aged 45-65 years in good health. Here is the DNA: TGTGCTAGTGGTCACAATGGACAGGGGAAAGGCTACACCTTC. Its product reads: CASGHNGQGKGYTF.